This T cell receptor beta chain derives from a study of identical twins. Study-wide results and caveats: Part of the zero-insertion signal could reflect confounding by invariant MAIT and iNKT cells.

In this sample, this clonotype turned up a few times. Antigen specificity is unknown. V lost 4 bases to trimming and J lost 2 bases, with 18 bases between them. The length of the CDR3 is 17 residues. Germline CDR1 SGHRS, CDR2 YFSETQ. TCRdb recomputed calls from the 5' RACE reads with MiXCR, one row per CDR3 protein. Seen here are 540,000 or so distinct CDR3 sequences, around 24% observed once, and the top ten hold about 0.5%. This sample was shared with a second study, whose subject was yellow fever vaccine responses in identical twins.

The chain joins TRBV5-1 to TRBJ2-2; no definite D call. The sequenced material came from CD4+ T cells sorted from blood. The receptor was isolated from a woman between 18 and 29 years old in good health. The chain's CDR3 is CASSQAPGPPNTGELFF. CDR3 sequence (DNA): TGCGCCAGCAGCCAGGCCCCCGGTCCACCCAACACCGGGGAGCTGTTTTTT.